The clone carrying this TCR beta chain was counted ten times or more. V lost 3 bases to trimming and J lost 3 bases; unmatched junction nucleotides: 10. Germline values: CDR1 MDHEN, CDR2 SYDVKM. The CDR3 spans 16 residues. TCR beta CDR3 region amplification was performed from RNA transcripts. HTBI primers were the set used in a first-round RT-PCR of the TCR CDR3. TCRdb passed the multiplex PCR reads through MiXCR, listing each CDR3 protein once. The sample includes approximately 350,000 distinct CDR3 sequences, around 15% seen only once; the top ten take approximately 20%. The sample is drawn from a study of T cells in Graves' hyperthyroidism and ophthalmopathy.

Input material: blood. The TCR sequence derives from a woman aged 55-70 years with Graves' ophthalmopathy. The chain is built from TRBV28 and TRBJ1-1; 7 nucleotides match TRBD1. The DNA for the CDR3 is TGTGCCAGCAGTTTCCCTCTGGGACAGTCCCACACTGAAGCTTTCTTT. Amino acids: CASSFPLGQSHTEAFF.